The entry below describes one TCR beta chain. What it binds is not known. This entry is derived from a study of identical twins. Study-level points and caveats: The presence of invariant MAIT and iNKT cells could partly confound analyses of zero-insertion sequences.

The CDR3 runs to 16 residues. Germline CDR1 is SGHRS and CDR2 is YFSETQ. Trimming removed 0 bases from V and 0 bases from J, with 12 bases in between. TCRdb re-called the 5' RACE reads through MiXCR, storing one row per CDR3 protein. This sample has 250,000 or so distinct CDR3 sequences, with about 12% found just once. This sample also appeared in a second study, on yellow fever vaccine responses in identical twins.

This chain joins TRBV5-1 and TRBJ1-2; TRBD1 might be the D (6 bases). The sequenced sample consisted of memory (CD45RO+) T cells sorted from blood. The receptor's source is a woman between 18 and 29 years old in good health. CDR3 in amino acids: CASSLGGTRANYGYTF. The CDR3 DNA sequence: TGCGCCAGCAGCTTGGGCGGGACAAGAGCTAACTATGGCTACACCTTC.